This T cell receptor (beta chain) emerged from a study of T cells of healthy individuals. Only a few counts were recorded for this clonotype. Each CDR3 protein gets one entry after TCRdb re-called the 5' RACE reads with MiXCR. The sample lists approximately 52,000 distinct CDR3 sequences; roughly 14% were seen once. The V and J ends lost 2 bases and 1 base, in that order; junction bases with no gene match: 6. Germline V CDR1 and CDR2: SGHRS, YFSETQ. CDR3 length: 16 amino acids. The chain links TRBV5-1 to TRBJ2-7, with 10 bases that match TRBD2. This sequence was found in a human donor in good health. The CDR3: CASSLGLLAGSYEQYF. The CDR3 region has the DNA TGCGCCAGCAGCTTAGGACTACTAGCGGGGTCCTACGAGCAGTACTTC.